The 24 T cell receptor beta chains below were found in one sample sequenced in a study of cytomegalovirus exposure and HLA in healthy donors. The primer mix had 60 Vbeta and 13 Jbeta primers. The protocol was immunoSEQ multiplex PCR, while the TCRdb copy is restricted to in-frame clones and leaves out a portion. This sample has around 200,000 clones, with 79% found just once. The specimen sequenced was PBMCs. Every receptor here comes from a woman between 18 and 29 years old in good health and CMV-seronegative.

The gene calls are TRBV19 and TRBJ2-1; TRBD1 matches at 8 bases. V gave up 5 bases and J gave up 9 bases; unmatched junction bases: 9. The germline CDR1 and CDR2 sequences are LNHDA and SQIVND (reference sequence). The CDR3 has 14 amino acids. CDR3 sequence: CASSPRTGSLEQFF. The CDR3 DNA is TGTGCCAGTAGTCCTAGGACAGGGTCTCTTGAGCAGTTCTTC.

The V call is TRBV6-5, the J call TRBJ2-3; D unclear. The germline V gene has CDR1 MNHEY and CDR2 SVGAGI. This CDR3 has 13 amino acids. V gave up 2 bases and J gave up 4 bases, with 7 bases separating them. CDR3 sequence (DNA): TGTGCCAGCAGTTACGAGACTTCAGATACGCAGTATTTT. Amino acid sequence: CASSYETSDTQYF.

The chain couples TRBV28 to TRBJ2-5; 10 bases map to TRBD2. CDR1 and CDR2 from the germline V gene are MDHEN and SYDVKM. Trimming removed 3 bases from V and 2 bases from J; junction bases left unmatched: 6. CDR3 length: 16 residues. The CDR3: CASSFLAGVGQETQYF. The CDR3, as DNA: TGTGCCAGCAGTTTCCTAGCGGGAGTCGGTCAAGAGACCCAGTACTTC. Full variable domain (missing parts from reference TRBV28 and TRBJ2-5): DVKVTQSSRYLVKRTGEKVFLECVQDMDHENMFWYRQDPGLGLRLIYFSYDVKMKEKGDIPEGYSVSREKKERFSLILESASTNQTSMYLCASSFLAGVGQETQYFGPGTRLLVL.

V and J are TRBV28 and TRBJ1-4; 7 bases fit TRBD1. Trimming at V came to 6 bases and at J to 5 bases, leaving 0 bases not matched to a gene. The CDR3 contains 12 residues. From germline, CDR1 is MDHEN and CDR2 SYDVKM. CDR3: CASSRGNEKLFF. For the CDR3, the DNA is TGTGCCAGCAGCAGGGGGAATGAAAAACTGTTTTTT.

The CDR3 bases are TGCGCCAGCAGCTGGACCGGGACTAGCGAGTACGAGCAGTACTTC. As protein: CASSWTGTSEYEQYF. The chain employs TRBV5-1 and TRBJ2-7; 10 nucleotides line up with TRBD2. With V trimmed by 3 bases and J by 4 bases, 7 bases remained unmatched. Germline CDR1 is SGHRS and CDR2 is YFSETQ. The CDR3 extends over 15 amino acids.

A few counts support this clone. The genes are TRBV7-9 and TRBJ2-1, with D perhaps matching TRBD2 (5 bases). The CDR3 loop spans 14 amino acids. V was clipped by 7 bases and J by 2 bases, with 12 bases between them. CDR1 and CDR2 from the germline V gene are SEHNR and FQNEAQ (reference sequence). CDR3 coding DNA: TGTGCCAGCACCAGAGCGGAAGCCTACAATGAGCAGTTCTTC. This codes for CASTRAEAYNEQFF.

CDR3 sequence reads: CASSLSRGHTDTQYF. CDR3 nucleotide sequence: TGTGCCAGCAGTTTATCCAGGGGTCATACAGATACGCAGTATTTT. The V call is TRBV27, the J call TRBJ2-3; tentatively, D is TRBD1 (6 bases). Germline V gene data show CDR1 as MNHEY and CDR2 as SMNVEV (reference sequence). The CDR3 sequence is 15 residues long. Trimming pared 0 bases from V and 3 bases from J, leaving 10 bases between.

This clone appeared a few times. J is TRBJ1-2 and V is TRBV27; D ambiguous. Germline V lookup: CDR1 MNHEY, CDR2 SMNVEV (reference sequence). Trimming took 2 bases from V and 4 from J, leaving 8 bases between them. The length of the CDR3 is 13 residues. CDR3 loop: CASSLLTGYGYTF. In nucleotides, the CDR3 is TGTGCCAGCAGTTTACTCACCGGCTATGGCTACACCTTC.

The chain joins TRBV18 to TRBJ1-4, with TRBD1 matching over 7 bases. There are 17 residues in the CDR3. Germline CDR1 reads KGHSH; CDR2 reads LQKENI. Germline trimming cut 6 bases from V and 2 bases from J; bases unmatched to any gene: 12. Written as DNA, the CDR3 is TGTGCCAGCTCCCCGATCAGGGACAGCCGGACTAATGAAAAACTGTTTTTT. Protein sequence: CASSPIRDSRTNEKLFF.

The rearrangement links TRBV6-5 to TRBJ2-7, with TRBD2 matching 8 bases. The CDR3 runs to 14 residues. Unmatched junction bases numbered 1, after V lost 2 bases and J lost 1 base. From germline, CDR1 is MNHEY and CDR2 SVGAGI. The CDR3 loop reads CASSYQRESYEQYF. As DNA, the CDR3 is TGTGCCAGCAGTTACCAGCGGGAGTCCTACGAGCAGTACTTC.

V and J are TRBV19 and TRBJ1-6; D gene ambiguous. CDR1 LNHDA and CDR2 SQIVND come from the germline V gene (reference sequence). This CDR3 comprises 16 residues. With 2 bases removed from V and 3 bases from J, the gap between germline ends came to 11 bases. The CDR3 loop reads CASSIFGFDYNSPLHF. In DNA form, the CDR3 reads TGTGCCAGTAGTATATTCGGGTTTGACTATAATTCACCCCTCCACTTT. Supplemented by reference TRBV19 and TRBJ1-6, the full variable domain reads DGGITQSPKYLFRKEGQNVTLSCEQNLNHDAMYWYRQDPGQGLRLIYYSQIVNDFQKGDIAEGYSVSREKKESFPLTVTSAQKNPTAFYLCASSIFGFDYNSPLHFGNGTRLTVT.

The J gene is TRBJ2-1, the V gene TRBV7-3; D perhaps matches TRBD2 (6 bases). Between the trimmed V and J ends, which lost 5 bases and 4 bases, there was a span of 18 bases. The CDR3 is 16 residues long. In germline, CDR1 is SGHTA, CDR2 FQGTGA. CDR3 in DNA: TGTGCCAGCAGCGCCTCCCTAGCGAGCTTATACAATGAGCAGTTCTTC. Translation gives CASSASLASLYNEQFF.

V usage is TRBV5-1 and J usage is TRBJ2-3, with 7 positions matching TRBD2. CDR1 is SGHRS, CDR2 YFSETQ, per germline. The length of the CDR3 is 16 residues. V trimming: 0 bases; J trimming: 4 bases; junction bases outside the gene matches: 8. The CDR3 spells CASSLGGREPPDTQYF. The CDR3 DNA follows: TGCGCCAGCAGCTTGGGTGGGCGGGAGCCCCCAGATACGCAGTATTTT.

This chain links TRBV10-3 with TRBJ1-2; D may be TRBD1 (6 bases). V lost 0 bases to trimming and J lost 3 bases, with 20 bases between them. CDR1 ENHRY and CDR2 SYGVKD come from the germline V gene. The CDR3 is 18 residues long. CDR3 nucleotides: TGTGCCATCAGTGAGTCGAATCAGGGGTACAGCCGAGACTATGGCTACACCTTC. Its translation is CAISESNQGYSRDYGYTF.

The chain employs TRBV29-1 and TRBJ1-1, with 8 positions matching TRBD1. J was trimmed by 1 base and V by 6 bases; bases with no gene match: 7. From germline, CDR1 is SQVTM and CDR2 ANQGSEA. This CDR3 has 14 residues. This chain's CDR3 is CSVGAGTGNTEAFF. In DNA form, the CDR3 reads TGCAGCGTGGGTGCCGGGACAGGGAACACTGAAGCTTTCTTT.

The DNA of the CDR3 is TGTGCCAGCAGTTTATTCGGGGGGGAGAACGAGCAGTACTTC. Residues: CASSLFGGENEQYF. The chain is built from TRBV28 and TRBJ2-7; 8 bases align to TRBD2. The J segment lost 5 bases and the V segment lost 1 base, leaving 4 bases of the junction unmatched. This CDR3 region has 14 residues. Germline assignment: CDR1 MDHEN and CDR2 SYDVKM.

The sample holds one count of this clone. V usage is TRBV7-2 and J usage is TRBJ1-5, with 7 bases matching TRBD1. Germline V lookup: CDR1 SGHTA, CDR2 FQGNSA. V gave up 3 bases and J gave up 0 bases; unmatched junction bases: 5. The CDR3 extends over 16 amino acids. CDR3 sequence reads: CASSLGQSLSNQPQHF. CDR3 nucleotides: TGTGCCAGCAGCTTGGGACAGTCCCTTAGCAATCAGCCCCAGCATTTT.

The chain employs TRBV19 and TRBJ2-2; no definite D call. Germline V gene sequence: CDR1 LNHDA, CDR2 SQIVND (reference sequence). CDR3 length equals 14 residues. Trimming removed 3 bases from V and 1 base from J, with 6 bases in between. DNA of the CDR3: TGTGCCAGTAGTATGCACATGAACACCGGGGAGCTGTTTTTT. The encoded protein is CASSMHMNTGELFF.

The chain links TRBV10-2 to TRBJ1-5; D may be TRBD1 (5 bases). Trimming cost V 0 bases and J 0 bases, with 9 bases left between them. Germline values: CDR1 WSHSY, CDR2 SAAADI. This CDR3 is 16 amino acids long. CDR3 DNA sequence: TGCGCCAGCAGTGAGTCGGGGCAGTTTAGCAATCAGCCCCAGCATTTT. Translating gives CASSESGQFSNQPQHF.

V and J are TRBV4-1 and TRBJ1-1; D not certain. The germline V gene encodes CDR1 MGHRA and CDR2 YSYEKL. V was clipped by 4 bases and J by 0 bases, with 12 bases between them. The CDR3 totals 15 residues. The CDR3 is CASSPALTVNTEAFF. DNA for the CDR3: TGCGCCAGCAGCCCCGCTCTAACAGTGAACACTGAAGCTTTCTTT.

This clone was observed a handful of times. This chain connects TRBV19 to TRBJ1-1, with D possibly matching TRBD1 (5 bases). Germline CDR1 is LNHDA and CDR2 is SQIVND (reference sequence). The CDR3 length is 16 residues. V lost 4 bases, J lost 5 bases, and 20 bases lay in between. CDR3 nucleotide sequence: TGTGCCAGTAGTAACCCCCCGGGGGGAGTATGGACTGAAGCTTTCTTT. It yields the protein CASSNPPGGVWTEAFF.

J is TRBJ1-5 and V is TRBV7-2, with 9 bases lining up with TRBD1. V lost 4 bases, J lost 0 bases, and 7 bases stayed unmatched. Germline V CDR1 and CDR2: SGHTA, FQGNSA. The CDR3 length is 17 residues. The CDR3 nucleotides are TGTGCCAGCAGCTCCCGGACAGGGGAGGGTAGCAATCAGCCCCAGCATTTT. It yields the protein CASSSRTGEGSNQPQHF.

This chain joins TRBV29-1 and TRBJ2-7; no clear D gene. Trimming removed 6 bases from V and 0 bases from J, with 18 bases in between. CDR1 SQVTM and CDR2 ANQGSEA come from the germline V gene. CDR3 size: 15 residues. As DNA, the CDR3 is TGCAGCGTACAAGGATTGGGCAAGAGCTCCTACGAGCAGTACTTC. This sequence encodes CSVQGLGKSSYEQYF.

The genes are TRBV9 and TRBJ2-5; TRBD2 matches 11 bases. J gave up 2 bases and V 0 bases, and 9 bases lay outside the gene matches. The CDR3 is 18 residues long. Per germline, CDR1 SGDLS and CDR2 YYNGEE. CDR3 sequence reads: CASSVDVAGGWGQETQYF. The CDR3 DNA reads as TGTGCCAGCAGCGTAGATGTAGCGGGAGGGTGGGGTCAAGAGACCCAGTACTTC. The full variable domain, completed using reference TRBV9 and TRBJ2-5, is DSGVTQTPKHLITATGQRVTLRCSPRSGDLSVYWYQQSLDQGLQFLIQYYNGEERAKGNILERFSAQQFPDLHSELNLSSLELGDSALYFCASSVDVAGGWGQETQYFGPGTRLLVL.